Each of the 23 T cell receptor beta chains below was sequenced from the same sample in a study of identical twins. Each CDR3 protein gets one entry after TCRdb re-called the 5' RACE reads with MiXCR. The table lists hundreds of thousands of distinct CDR3 sequences, 11% to 15% of them singletons. Sequenced material: memory (CD45RO+) T cells sorted from blood. These receptors were taken from a woman aged 18-35 years in good health.

This clonotype was detected only a few times. The chain combines TRBV6-1 with TRBJ2-1, with D possibly being TRBD1 (6 bases). Germline-derived CDR1 and CDR2 are MNHNS and SASEGT. This CDR3 spans 14 amino acids. V was trimmed by 5 bases and J by 9 bases, leaving 17 bases between them. The CDR3 nucleotides read TGTGCCAGCAGTCTAAGACGACAGGCCAGTGAGCAGTTCTTC. Amino acids: CASSLRRQASEQFF.

V gene TRBV18 combines with J gene TRBJ2-7; D not resolved. The CDR3 extends over 11 amino acids. V lost 3 bases, J lost 10 bases, and 10 bases lay in between. The germline V gene has CDR1 KGHSH and CDR2 LQKENI. CDR3 residues: CASSPGMHQYF. Written as DNA, the CDR3 is TGTGCCAGCTCACCTGGCATGCACCAGTACTTC.

The rearrangement joins TRBV20-1 to TRBJ2-5; D may match TRBD1 or TRBD2 (5 bases each). CDR3 length: 13 amino acids. V lost 5 bases to trimming and J lost 5 bases, with 15 bases between them. The germline V gene encodes CDR1 DFQATT and CDR2 SNEGSKA (reference sequence). The CDR3 bases are TGCAGTGCTCCCATGCAGGGCGGGGAGACCCAGTACTTC. Protein sequence: CSAPMQGGETQYF.

The table lists this clonotype with a few counts. This chain joins TRBV2 and TRBJ2-2, with unresolved D. There are 13 residues in the CDR3. Germline CDR1 reads SNHLY; CDR2 reads FYNNEI. V was pared by 4 bases and J by 4 bases, with 7 bases between. The CDR3 protein is CASSVSGTGELFF. The CDR3, as DNA: TGTGCCAGCAGTGTGTCGGGCACCGGGGAGCTGTTTTTT.

V is TRBV7-9 and J is TRBJ2-3; D is ambiguous. Between the trimmed V and J ends, which lost 3 bases and 3 bases, there was a span of 7 bases. CDR1 SEHNR and CDR2 FQNEAQ come from the germline V gene (reference sequence). The CDR3 covers 13 residues. The chain's CDR3 is CASSLPITDTQYF. In DNA form, the CDR3 reads TGTGCCAGCAGCTTGCCAATAACAGATACGCAGTATTTT.

V and J are TRBV21-1 and TRBJ1-1. TRBV21-1 is flagged as a pseudogene. The CDR3 runs to 12 residues. The CDR3 is CASSKDYTEAFF. The DNA for the CDR3 is TGTGCCAGCAGCAAAGACTACACTGAAGCTTTCTTT.

This sequence joins TRBV5-5 and TRBJ2-2; a possible D gene is TRBD1 (6 bases). Germline V gene sequence: CDR1 SGHKS, CDR2 YYEKEE (reference sequence). The CDR3 runs 15 residues. V lost 0 bases to trimming and J lost 5 bases, with 11 bases between them. Written as DNA, the CDR3 is TGTGCCAGCAGCTTGGAGGGGACAACAACCGGGGAGCTGTTTTTT. Translation gives CASSLEGTTTGELFF.

The chain uses TRBV19 and TRBJ1-2; a weak D match, TRBD1 (5 bases). Trimming removed 3 bases at V and 8 bases at J, with 19 bases between. The CDR3 sequence is 15 residues long. The germline CDR1 and CDR2 sequences are LNHDA and SQIVND (reference sequence). The CDR3: CASSMAQAGGRGYTF. The DNA for the CDR3 is TGTGCCAGTAGTATGGCACAGGCCGGAGGTCGGGGCTACACCTTC.

This clonotype was counted between two and nine times. The chain joins TRBV5-1 to TRBJ2-3; a weak D match, TRBD2 (6 bases). This CDR3 is 13 amino acids long. The germline V gene has CDR1 SGHRS and CDR2 YFSETQ. V lost 4 bases, J lost 5 bases, and 11 bases lay in between. CDR3 coding DNA: TGCGCCAGCAGCACGGGGGTTGTAGATACGCAGTATTTT. It translates to CASSTGVVDTQYF.

The rearrangement links TRBV30 to TRBJ2-1; D unclear. CDR1 is GTSNPN and CDR2 is SVGIG in the germline V gene (reference sequence). The CDR3 spans 13 residues. Between the trimmed V and J ends, which lost 5 bases and 5 bases, there was a span of 13 bases. The CDR3 protein is CAWDPPTNNEQFF. The CDR3 DNA follows: TGTGCCTGGGACCCCCCTACGAACAATGAGCAGTTCTTC.

The chain joins TRBV10-1 to TRBJ1-5; D is unclear. V shed 5 bases and J shed 4 bases, with 6 bases lying between them. Germline V gene sequence: CDR1 WNHNN, CDR2 SYGVQD (reference sequence). The CDR3 is 12 residues long. CDR3 nucleotide sequence: TGCGCCAGCAGTACCGGGAATCAGCCCCAGCATTTT. This codes for CASSTGNQPQHF.

This clonotype was counted between two and nine times. The rearrangement links TRBV6-5 to TRBJ1-2, with D maybe TRBD1 (5 bases). Germline values: CDR1 MNHEY, CDR2 SVGAGI. The CDR3 sequence is 12 residues long. Trimming pared 4 bases from V and 11 bases from J, leaving 14 bases between. The CDR3 DNA sequence: TGTGCCAGCAGTTTTGCGGGCAGGGTTTACACCTTC. This codes for CASSFAGRVYTF.

The rearrangement joins TRBV12-3 or TRBV12-4 to TRBJ1-1; D is unclear. V was pared by 3 bases and J by 1 base, with 9 bases between. CDR3 length: 14 residues. The CDR3 sequence: CASSFAAGNTEAFF. The DNA for the CDR3 is TGTGCCAGCAGTTTTGCGGCGGGGAACACTGAAGCTTTCTTT.

This clonotype turned up a few times. The V and J genes are TRBV10-3 and TRBJ1-4; 10 bases map to TRBD1. Germline CDR1 reads ENHRY; CDR2 reads SYGVKD. The CDR3 loop spans 14 amino acids. V lost 7 bases to trimming and J lost 8 bases; unmatched junction nucleotides: 7. CDR3 sequence reads: CAIKETGGREKLFF. The CDR3 DNA reads as TGTGCCATCAAAGAGACAGGGGGCCGCGAAAAACTGTTTTTT.

The chain carries TRBV7-3 and TRBJ2-3; the D gene is possibly TRBD2 (5 bases). The germline V gene encodes CDR1 SGHTA and CDR2 FQGTGA. The CDR3 runs 13 residues. V was pared by 10 bases and J by 0 bases, with 11 bases between. CDR3 protein: CATQRTSTDTQYF. Written as DNA, the CDR3 is TGTGCCACCCAAAGGACTAGCACAGATACGCAGTATTTT. The variable domain in full, with the rest retrieved from reference TRBV7-3 and TRBJ2-3, is GAGVSQTPSNKVTEKGKYVELRCDPISGHTALYWYRQSLGQGPEFLIYFQGTGAADDSGLPNDRFFAVRPEGSVSTLKIQRTERGDSAVYLCATQRTSTDTQYFGPGTRLTVL.

This clonotype was seen a few times. V usage is TRBV20-1 and J usage is TRBJ2-2; 10 nucleotides match TRBD1. The CDR3 covers 14 residues. J gave up 7 bases and V 5 bases, and 7 bases lay outside the gene matches. Per the germline V gene, CDR1 is DFQATT and CDR2 is SNEGSKA (reference sequence). CDR3: CSAVRQGAGGELFF. The CDR3 nucleotides read TGCAGTGCTGTCCGACAGGGGGCCGGCGGGGAGCTGTTTTTT.

This clonotype occurred a few times. The chain recombines TRBV5-1 with TRBJ2-7; D call uncertain. This CDR3 has 14 residues. Germline lookup yields CDR1 SGHRS and CDR2 YFSETQ. The V gene lost 1 base and the J gene lost 0 bases, with 8 bases spanning the gap. The CDR3 loop reads CASSLIAASYEQYF. The CDR3 coding sequence is TGCGCCAGCAGCTTGATCGCGGCCTCCTACGAGCAGTACTTC.

This chain links TRBV4-3 with TRBJ1-1; possible D gene TRBD1, 5 bases. The V end was cut by 0 bases, the J end by 7 bases, with 15 bases between. The CDR3 runs 15 residues. Germline CDR1 is LGHNA and CDR2 is YSLEER. Here the CDR3 reads CASSQDWGGALEAFF. The DNA for the CDR3 is TGCGCCAGCAGCCAAGACTGGGGGGGAGCCCTTGAAGCTTTCTTT.

This clonotype appeared a few times. The V and J genes are TRBV11-2 and TRBJ1-1; maybe TRBD1 (6 bases). The CDR3 is made up of 15 amino acids. V lost 2 bases to trimming and J lost 4 bases, with 14 bases between them. CDR1 is SGHAT, CDR2 FQNNGV, per germline. The CDR3 loop is CASSLTMGAATEAFF. DNA of the CDR3: TGTGCCAGCAGCTTAACTATGGGGGCGGCCACTGAAGCTTTCTTT.

V is TRBV10-3 and J is TRBJ2-3; 9 bases align to TRBD1. The CDR3 is 15 residues long. From germline, CDR1 is ENHRY and CDR2 SYGVKD. Trimming removed 6 bases from V and 4 bases from J; junction bases left unmatched: 8. The CDR3 spells CAISTGTGSADTQYF. Here the CDR3 DNA reads TGTGCCATCAGCACCGGGACAGGGAGTGCAGATACGCAGTATTTT.

The chain uses TRBV20-1 and TRBJ1-4; D unclear. The CDR3 has 14 amino acids. V lost 5 bases to trimming and J lost 5 bases, with 15 bases between them. Germline assignment: CDR1 DFQATT and CDR2 SNEGSKA (reference sequence). CDR3 amino acids: CSALDVRTNEKLFF. In DNA form, the CDR3 reads TGCAGTGCTCTTGACGTCCGAACGAATGAAAAACTGTTTTTT.

This clonotype was counted at least ten times. The chain employs TRBV10-3 and TRBJ1-2; D uncertain. The CDR3 covers 13 residues. The germline V gene encodes CDR1 ENHRY and CDR2 SYGVKD. V was pared by 7 bases and J by 0 bases, with 9 bases between. The CDR3 DNA reads TGTGCCATCAACGGTGGATCTAACTATGGCTACACCTTC. This codes for CAINGGSNYGYTF.

This clonotype appeared a few times. The chain uses TRBV20-1 and TRBJ2-3, with D perhaps TRBD2 (5 bases). Trimming took off 4 bases at V and 0 bases at J, with 11 bases between the two ends. Germline V gene data show CDR1 as DFQATT and CDR2 as SNEGSKA (reference sequence). The CDR3 is 14 amino acids. Here the CDR3 DNA reads TGCAGTGCTAAGCGAGCGGCTAGCACAGATACGCAGTATTTT. It encodes CSAKRAASTDTQYF.